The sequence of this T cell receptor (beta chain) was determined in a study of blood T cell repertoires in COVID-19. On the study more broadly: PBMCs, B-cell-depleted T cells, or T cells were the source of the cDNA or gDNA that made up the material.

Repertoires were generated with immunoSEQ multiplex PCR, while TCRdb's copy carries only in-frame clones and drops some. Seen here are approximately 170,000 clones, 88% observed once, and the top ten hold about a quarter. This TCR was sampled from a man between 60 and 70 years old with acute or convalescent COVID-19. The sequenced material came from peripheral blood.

The CDR3 sequence: CASSSTRGRPSYEQYV. The DNA for the CDR3 is TGTGCCAGCAGCTCGACCAGGGGGAGGCCCTCCTACGAGCAGTACGTC. The V and J genes are TRBV5-6 and TRBJ2-7, with D maybe TRBD1 (7 bases). Germline CDR1 and CDR2: SGHDT and YYEEEE. The CDR3 is made up of 16 amino acids. The ends were cut back, 3 bases at V and 0 bases at J, with 16 bases in the middle.